This passage covers 30 T cell receptor beta chains from one sample sequenced in a study of CD8+CD57+ T cells in acquired aplastic anemia (dated by TCRdb to the late 2010s). Sequencing was carried out with an Illumina HiSeq 2000. Genomic DNA was used as template for profiling of TCR beta VDJ combinations and CDR3 sequences. TCRdb reworked the public reads: Q25 trimming with fastp, MiXCR clone assembly, productive beta chains retained. Duplicate CDR3 protein sequences are folded into a single record with the most common DNA and genes. This sample is represented by approximately 50,000 distinct CDR3 sequences; around two thirds of them were singletons. The top ten constitute 34% of the sample. The specimen sequenced was sorted CD4+, CD8+, or CD8+CD57+ T cells (not recorded which) from PBMCs. These receptors all stem from a human donor in good health, serving as a control.

The V call is TRBV7-3, the J call TRBJ2-5, with D uncertain. The CDR3 contains 13 residues. CDR1 and CDR2 from the germline V gene are SGHTA and FQGTGA. Trimming stripped 5 bases from V and 1 base from J, with 8 bases between. The CDR3 coding sequence is TGTGCCAGCAGCACGGTGGCCCAAGAGACCCAGTACTTC. It codes for CASSTVAQETQYF.

The rearrangement uses TRBV10-1 and TRBJ1-1; D is uncertain. CDR1 is WNHNN and CDR2 is SYGVQD in the germline V gene (reference sequence). Trimming cost V 11 bases and J 0 bases, with 10 bases left between them. The CDR3 loop spans 12 amino acids. The CDR3 spells CAPFALNTEAFF. CDR3 DNA sequence: TGCGCCCCGTTCGCTCTGAACACTGAAGCTTTCTTT.

V usage is TRBV7-7 and J usage is TRBJ2-7; 7 bases map to TRBD1. The CDR3 sequence is 13 residues long. Germline loops: CDR1 SSHAT, CDR2 FNYEAQ (reference sequence). V was pared by 5 bases and J by 3 bases, with 4 bases of the junction left unmatched. The CDR3 spells CASSRDSGYEQYF. CDR3 DNA: TGTGCCAGCAGCCGGGACAGCGGCTACGAGCAGTACTTC.

In this sample, this clonotype turned up once. The chain carries TRBV5-4 and TRBJ2-7; 12 bases fit TRBD2. The CDR3 has 14 amino acids. The germline V gene encodes CDR1 SGHNT and CDR2 YYREEE (reference sequence). V gave up 5 bases and J gave up 2 bases; unmatched junction bases: 2. This chain's CDR3 is CASSTSGRTYEQYF. The CDR3 DNA follows: TGTGCCAGCAGTACTAGCGGGAGGACCTACGAGCAGTACTTC.

The chain joins TRBV15 to TRBJ2-6; D is uncertain. Between the trimmed V and J ends, which lost 5 bases and 0 bases, there was a span of 11 bases. The CDR3 totals 16 residues. Germline V gene data show CDR1 as LNHNV and CDR2 as YYDKDF (reference sequence). CDR3 sequence reads: CATSGEQRSGANVLTF. The DNA for the CDR3 is TGTGCCACCAGCGGGGAACAGCGCTCTGGGGCCAACGTCCTGACTTTC.

This clonotype was observed a single time. The chain has TRBV24-1 and TRBJ2-5; D is perhaps TRBD1 or TRBD2 (7 bases each). Per germline, CDR1 KGHDR and CDR2 SFDVKD. The V end was cut by 9 bases, the J end by 5 bases, with 15 bases between. CDR3 length: 13 residues. CDR3 in amino acids: CATSSGGDETQYF. Written as DNA, the CDR3 is TGTGCCACCTCCTCAGGGGGGGATGAGACCCAGTACTTC.

This chain joins TRBV11-2 and TRBJ2-3; no clear D gene. Germline lookup yields CDR1 SGHAT and CDR2 FQNNGV. The V gene lost 0 bases and the J gene lost 0 bases, with 7 bases spanning the gap. The CDR3 length is 15 residues. The CDR3 sequence is CASSLDLSSTDTQYF. The CDR3 DNA reads TGTGCCAGCAGCTTAGATCTTTCAAGCACAGATACGCAGTATTTT.

The chain is built from TRBV29-1 and TRBJ2-7; D gene ambiguous. CDR1 and CDR2 (germline): SQVTM, ANQGSEA. This CDR3 spans 13 amino acids. The V end lost 4 bases, the J end lost 3 bases, and 13 bases lay between the germline ends. As DNA, the CDR3 is TGCAGCGTTGGGTTCGGGTCCAACTACGAGCAGTACTTC. Protein: CSVGFGSNYEQYF.

The chain employs TRBV10-1 and TRBJ2-7, with D hard to call. Germline values: CDR1 WNHNN, CDR2 SYGVQD (reference sequence). CDR3 size: 9 residues. In DNA form, the CDR3 reads TGCCCCCGAACAGTTGAGCAGTACTTC. It encodes CPRTVEQYF.

The V gene is TRBV7-9, the J gene TRBJ1-1; D is undetermined. CDR3 length: 13 amino acids. Germline V lookup: CDR1 SEHNR, CDR2 FQNEAQ (reference sequence). The V end lost 1 base, the J end lost 3 bases, and 6 bases lay between the germline ends. The CDR3 sequence: CASSLVRDTEAFF. The CDR3 nucleotides read TGTGCCAGCAGCTTAGTTCGCGACACTGAAGCTTTCTTT. The full variable domain, rest sourced from reference TRBV7-9 and TRBJ1-1, is DTGVSQNPRHKITKRGQNVTFRCDPISEHNRLYWYRQTLGQGPEFLTYFQNEAQLEKSRLLSDRFSAERPKGSFSTLEIQRTEQGDSAMYLCASSLVRDTEAFFGQGTRLTVV.

The rearrangement uses TRBV24-1 and TRBJ2-1; 7 bases are a match to TRBD2. Per the germline V gene, CDR1 is KGHDR and CDR2 is SFDVKD. V lost 7 bases and J lost 4; bases outside the gene matches: 6. CDR3 length equals 14 residues. CDR3 sequence reads: CATSASGKYNEQFF. In DNA form, the CDR3 reads TGTGCCACCAGCGCTAGCGGCAAATACAATGAGCAGTTCTTC.

This clonotype appeared once. The chain joins TRBV6-5 to TRBJ1-2; D remains ambiguous. The V and J ends lost 0 bases and 3 bases respectively, with 14 bases between them. The CDR3 loop spans 16 amino acids. From germline, CDR1 is MNHEY and CDR2 SVGAGI. The CDR3 region has the DNA TGTGCCAGCAGTTACTCGGCTCGTCAGTACTACTATGGCTACACCTTC. Residues: CASSYSARQYYYGYTF.

The genes are TRBV19 and TRBJ2-3; D gene unclear. CDR3 length: 14 residues. The ends were cut back, 3 bases at V and 6 bases at J, with 13 bases in the middle. The germline gives CDR1 LNHDA, CDR2 SQIVND (reference sequence). The CDR3 protein is CASSINLSSDTQYF. In nucleotides, the CDR3 is TGTGCCAGTAGTATTAATTTGTCATCTGATACGCAGTATTTT.

This rearrangement joins TRBV15 to TRBJ1-1; TRBD1 matches at 9 bases. The V gene end was trimmed by 7 bases and the J gene end by 7 bases; junction bases not matched to a gene: 10. Germline assignment: CDR1 LNHNV and CDR2 YYDKDF (reference sequence). This CDR3 has 14 residues. CDR3 region: CATKTGGYYGEAFF. As DNA, the CDR3 is TGTGCCACCAAGACAGGGGGTTACTATGGTGAAGCTTTCTTT.

A word on this clonotype: This may come from a read error, since a much larger clone is one base off. The J gene is TRBJ2-2, the V gene TRBV30; TRBD2 aligns across 7 bases. Germline V gene lookup returns CDR1 GTSNPN and CDR2 SVGIG (reference sequence). V was pared by 2 bases and J by 3 bases, with 6 bases of the junction left unmatched. The CDR3 consists of 15 residues. CDR3 DNA: TGTGCCTGGAGTCACACTAGCGAGGACACCGGGGAGCTGTTTTTT. Residues: CAWSHTSEDTGELFF.

This sequence joins TRBV15 and TRBJ2-5, with D unresolved. V shed 0 bases and J shed 3 bases, with 11 bases lying between them. Germline CDR1 reads LNHNV; CDR2 reads YYDKDF (reference sequence). CDR3 length: 15 residues. CDR3 in amino acids: CATSRDRGKEETQYF. CDR3 coding DNA: TGTGCCACCAGCAGAGATCGCGGCAAAGAAGAGACCCAGTACTTC.

V and J are TRBV19 and TRBJ1-6, with 8 bases lining up with TRBD1. The germline V gene has CDR1 LNHDA and CDR2 SQIVND (reference sequence). Losses at the gene ends were 7 bases for V and 9 bases for J; bases not matched to a gene: 5. The CDR3 loop spans 13 amino acids. CDR3 DNA: TGTGCCAGTACCCAGGGGGCGACTTCACCCCTCCACTTT. Its protein product is CASTQGATSPLHF.

The chain uses TRBV11-3 and TRBJ1-6; D unclear. CDR3 length equals 13 residues. Trimming left V 3 bases short and J 3 bases short, with 3 bases between. The V gene's germline CDR1 is SGHNT and CDR2 YENEEA. The CDR3 loop reads CASSFNYNSPLHF. CDR3 coding DNA: TGTGCCAGCAGCTTTAACTATAATTCACCCCTCCACTTT. Filled out from reference TRBV11-3 and TRBJ1-6, the complete variable domain reads EAGVVQSPRYKIIEKKQPVAFWCNPISGHNTLYWYLQNLGQGPELLIRYENEEAVDDSQLPKDRFSAERLKGVDSTLKIQPAELGDSAVYLCASSFNYNSPLHFGNGTRLTVT.

This clonotype was recorded a few times. The rearrangement joins TRBV10-1 to TRBJ2-1, with D hard to call. Germline V lookup: CDR1 WNHNN, CDR2 SYGVQD (reference sequence). The V and J ends lost 3 bases and 10 bases respectively, with 10 bases between them. The CDR3 runs to 12 residues. The CDR3 bases are TGCGCCAGCAGTGACACCGATCGGGAGCAGTTCTTC. Amino acid sequence: CASSDTDREQFF.

This chain links TRBV15 with TRBJ2-7; no clear D. The V end lost 2 bases, the J end lost 0 bases, and 2 bases lay between the germline ends. This CDR3 contains 12 residues. Germline CDR1 reads LNHNV; CDR2 reads YYDKDF (reference sequence). The CDR3 coding sequence is TGTGCCACCAGCAGAAGCTCCTACGAGCAGTACTTC. Translation gives CATSRSSYEQYF.

This chain links TRBV7-2 with TRBJ2-7; TRBD1 aligns across 8 bases. V gave up 4 bases and J gave up 2 bases; unmatched junction bases: 7. Germline CDR1 SGHTA, CDR2 FQGNSA. This CDR3 is 15 amino acids long. The CDR3 region is CASSSDRGRAYEQYF. CDR3 DNA sequence: TGTGCCAGCAGCTCCGACAGGGGTAGGGCCTACGAGCAGTACTTC.

The rearrangement joins TRBV20-1 to TRBJ2-5; possibly TRBD1 for D (6 bases). V was clipped by 6 bases and J by 1 base, with 18 bases between them. The CDR3 consists of 15 residues. Germline CDR1 reads DFQATT; CDR2 reads SNEGSKA (reference sequence). Here the CDR3 reads CSARGQRGTQETQYF. In nucleotides, the CDR3 is TGCAGTGCCCGAGGACAGCGAGGGACCCAAGAGACCCAGTACTTC.

V and J are TRBV7-9 and TRBJ1-2; unclear D gene. The length of the CDR3 is 14 residues. From germline, CDR1 is SEHNR and CDR2 FQNEAQ (reference sequence). Trimming left V 3 bases short and J 4 bases short, with 12 bases between. CDR3 residues: CASSLGDTFYGYTF. In nucleotides, the CDR3 is TGTGCCAGCAGCTTGGGAGACACCTTCTATGGCTACACCTTC.

Remarks on this clonotype: One end of the junction varies from germline; a read error may be responsible. The V and J genes are TRBV10-3 and TRBJ1-2; D unclear. This CDR3 region has 13 residues. The V gene's germline CDR1 is ENHRY and CDR2 SYGVKD. CDR3 sequence: CAISEAGSYCYTF. In DNA form, the CDR3 reads TGTGCCATCAGTGAAGCAGGTTCCTATTGCTACACCTTC.

The rearrangement uses TRBV20-1 and TRBJ1-2; TRBD1 aligns across 8 bases. With V trimmed by 5 bases and J by 4 bases, 6 bases remained unmatched. The CDR3 runs to 13 residues. CDR1 is DFQATT and CDR2 is SNEGSKA in the germline V gene (reference sequence). Here the CDR3 reads CSAVKGQAYGYTF. The CDR3 nucleotides read TGCAGTGCTGTGAAGGGACAGGCCTATGGCTACACCTTC.

This chain links TRBV10-3 with TRBJ2-5; TRBD2 matches 7 bases. Germline V gene data show CDR1 as ENHRY and CDR2 as SYGVKD. This CDR3 is 16 amino acids long. The V segment lost 5 bases and the J segment 1 base; nucleotides outside the gene matches: 10. The CDR3, as DNA: TGTGCCATCAGTCTCTCGCGGGACTATACCCAAGAGACCCAGTACTTC. Amino acid sequence: CAISLSRDYTQETQYF.

The rearrangement uses TRBV10-3 and TRBJ2-5, with D possibly TRBD2 on 5 matching bases. This CDR3 is built from 14 residues. Germline V CDR1 and CDR2: ENHRY, SYGVKD. V was pared by 10 bases and J by 1 base, with 16 bases between. CDR3 DNA: TGTGCCAGCAGAGGGTGGCAGATCCAAGAGACCCAGTACTTC. The encoded protein is CASRGWQIQETQYF.

The chain couples TRBV15 to TRBJ2-1; possible D gene TRBD1, 5 bases. This CDR3 spans 14 amino acids. Germline CDR1 reads LNHNV; CDR2 reads YYDKDF (reference sequence). Trimming cost V 0 bases and J 6 bases, with 9 bases left between them. CDR3 bases: TGTGCCACCAGCAGAGAACAGGAGATCAATGAGCAGTTCTTC. Encoded protein: CATSREQEINEQFF.

The sample holds many counts of this clonotype. This chain connects TRBV30 to TRBJ1-6; D remains ambiguous. Germline CDR1 reads GTSNPN; CDR2 reads SVGIG (reference sequence). Trimming took off 0 bases at V and 10 bases at J, with 7 bases between the two ends. The CDR3 is 12 amino acids. CDR3 protein: CAWSVLGSPLHF. DNA of the CDR3: TGTGCCTGGAGTGTACTAGGATCACCCCTCCACTTT.

The chain is built from TRBV24-1 and TRBJ1-2; the D is unclear. This CDR3 spans 11 amino acids. The V gene's germline CDR1 is KGHDR and CDR2 SFDVKD. The ends were cut back, 6 bases at V and 6 bases at J, with 7 bases in the middle. The CDR3 nucleotides are TGTGCCACCAGTTACGGAGATGGCTACACCTTC. Translated, it gives CATSYGDGYTF.